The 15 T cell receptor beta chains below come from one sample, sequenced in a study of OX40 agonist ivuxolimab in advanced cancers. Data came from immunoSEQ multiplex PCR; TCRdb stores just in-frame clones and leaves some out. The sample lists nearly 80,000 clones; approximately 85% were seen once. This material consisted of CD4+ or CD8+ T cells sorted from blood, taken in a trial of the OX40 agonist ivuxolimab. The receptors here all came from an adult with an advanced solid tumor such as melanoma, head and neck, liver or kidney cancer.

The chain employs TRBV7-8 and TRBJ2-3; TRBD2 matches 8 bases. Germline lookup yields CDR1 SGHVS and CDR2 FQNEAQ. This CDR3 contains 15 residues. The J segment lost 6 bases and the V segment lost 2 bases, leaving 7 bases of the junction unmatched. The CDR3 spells CASSLTSGGPDTQYF. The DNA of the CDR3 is TGTGCCAGCAGCTTAACCTCGGGAGGGCCGGATACGCAGTATTTT.

The DNA of the CDR3 is TGTGCCAGCAGCTTGCCTAGCGGGACGTTCGAGCAGTACTTC. Amino acids: CASSLPSGTFEQYF. The rearrangement links TRBV7-2 to TRBJ2-7; 9 nucleotides align to TRBD2. In germline, CDR1 is SGHTA, CDR2 FQGNSA. Losses at the gene ends were 3 bases for V and 6 bases for J; bases not matched to a gene: 6. The CDR3 covers 14 residues. The full variable domain, completed using reference TRBV7-2 and TRBJ2-7, is GAGVSQSPSNKVTEKGKDVELRCDPISGHTALYWYRQSLGQGLEFLIYFQGNSAPDKSGLPSDRFSAERTGGSVSTLTIQRTQQEDSAVYLCASSLPSGTFEQYFGPGTRLTVT.

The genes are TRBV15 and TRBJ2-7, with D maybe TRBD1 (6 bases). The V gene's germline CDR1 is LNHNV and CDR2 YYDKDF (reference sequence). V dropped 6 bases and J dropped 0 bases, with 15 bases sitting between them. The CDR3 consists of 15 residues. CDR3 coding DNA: TGTGCCACCAGTAAGGGGGAGAGTAGCTCCTACGAGCAGTACTTC. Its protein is CATSKGESSSYEQYF. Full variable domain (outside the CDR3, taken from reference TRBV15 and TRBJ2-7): DAMVIQNPRYQVTQFGKPVTLSCSQTLNHNVMYWYQQKSSQAPKLLFHYYDKDFNNEADTPDNFQSRRPNTSFCFLDIRSPGLGDTAMYLCATSKGESSSYEQYFGPGTRLTVT.

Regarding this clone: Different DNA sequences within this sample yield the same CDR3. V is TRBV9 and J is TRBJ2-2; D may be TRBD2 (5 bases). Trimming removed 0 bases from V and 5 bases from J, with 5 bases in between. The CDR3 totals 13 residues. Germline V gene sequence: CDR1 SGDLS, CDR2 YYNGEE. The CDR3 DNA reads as TGTGCCAGCAGCGTAGGAGGGACCGGGGAGCTGTTTTTT. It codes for CASSVGGTGELFF.

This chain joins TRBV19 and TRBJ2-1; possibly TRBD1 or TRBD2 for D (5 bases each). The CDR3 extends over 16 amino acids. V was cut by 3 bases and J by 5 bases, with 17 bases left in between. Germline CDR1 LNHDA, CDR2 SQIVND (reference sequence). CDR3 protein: CASSITVGGYDNEQFF. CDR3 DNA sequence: TGTGCCAGTAGTATCACGGTTGGGGGTTATGACAATGAGCAGTTCTTC.

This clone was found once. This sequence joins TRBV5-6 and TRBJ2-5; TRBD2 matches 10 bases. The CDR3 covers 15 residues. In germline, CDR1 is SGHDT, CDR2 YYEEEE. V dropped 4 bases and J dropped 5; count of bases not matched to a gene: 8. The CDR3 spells CASSLLAGDEETQYF. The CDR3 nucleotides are TGTGCCAGCAGCCTGCTAGCGGGAGATGAGGAGACCCAGTACTTC.

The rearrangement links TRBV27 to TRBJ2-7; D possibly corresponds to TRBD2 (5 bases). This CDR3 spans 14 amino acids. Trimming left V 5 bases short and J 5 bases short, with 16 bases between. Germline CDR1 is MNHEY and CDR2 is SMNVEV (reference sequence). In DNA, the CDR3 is TGTGCCAGCAGTCTCTCCGGGAAGTGGGACGAGCAGTACTTC. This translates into CASSLSGKWDEQYF.

CDR3 in amino acids: CASSSLVYTGELFF. Here the CDR3 DNA reads TGTGCCAGTAGTAGTTTAGTCTACACCGGGGAGCTGTTTTTT. V usage is TRBV19 and J usage is TRBJ2-2; D unresolved. Trimming stripped 4 bases from V and 3 bases from J, with 9 bases between. CDR1 and CDR2 (germline): LNHDA, SQIVND (reference sequence). The CDR3 has 14 residues. Drawing the rest from reference TRBV19 and TRBJ2-2, the complete variable domain is DGGITQSPKYLFRKEGQNVTLSCEQNLNHDAMYWYRQDPGQGLRLIYYSQIVNDFQKGDIAEGYSVSREKKESFPLTVTSAQKNPTAFYLCASSSLVYTGELFFGEGSRLTVL.

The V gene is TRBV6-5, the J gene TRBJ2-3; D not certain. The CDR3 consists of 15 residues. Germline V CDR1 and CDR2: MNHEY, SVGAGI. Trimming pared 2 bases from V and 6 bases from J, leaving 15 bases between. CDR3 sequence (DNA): TGTGCCAGCAGTTACCAAAGTTTCAGTGGGGATACGCAGTATTTT. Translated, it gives CASSYQSFSGDTQYF.

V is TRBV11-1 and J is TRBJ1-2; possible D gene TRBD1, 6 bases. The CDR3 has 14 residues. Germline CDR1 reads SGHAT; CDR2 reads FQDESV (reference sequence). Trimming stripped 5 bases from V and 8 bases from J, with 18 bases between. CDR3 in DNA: TGTGCCAGCAGCCCTACCCCTGGACAGAACGGCTACACCTTC. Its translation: CASSPTPGQNGYTF.

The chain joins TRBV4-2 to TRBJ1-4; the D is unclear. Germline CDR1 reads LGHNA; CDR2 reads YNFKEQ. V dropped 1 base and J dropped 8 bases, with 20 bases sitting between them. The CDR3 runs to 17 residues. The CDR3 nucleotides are TGTGCCAGCAGCCAAGGAGGATTTGCGGCGGCGGGGGAAAAACTGTTTTTT. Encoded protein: CASSQGGFAAAGEKLFF.

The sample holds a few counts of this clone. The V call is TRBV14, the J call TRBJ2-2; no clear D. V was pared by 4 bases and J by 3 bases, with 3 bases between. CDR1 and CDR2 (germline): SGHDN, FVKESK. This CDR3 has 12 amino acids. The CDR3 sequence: CASSPYTGELFF. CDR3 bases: TGTGCCAGCAGCCCTTACACCGGGGAGCTGTTTTTT.

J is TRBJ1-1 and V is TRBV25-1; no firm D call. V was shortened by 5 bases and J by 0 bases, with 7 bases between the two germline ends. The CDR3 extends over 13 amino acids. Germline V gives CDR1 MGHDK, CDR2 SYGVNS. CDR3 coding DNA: TGTGCCAGCAGTAAGAAGTTGAACACTGAAGCTTTCTTT. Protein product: CASSKKLNTEAFF.

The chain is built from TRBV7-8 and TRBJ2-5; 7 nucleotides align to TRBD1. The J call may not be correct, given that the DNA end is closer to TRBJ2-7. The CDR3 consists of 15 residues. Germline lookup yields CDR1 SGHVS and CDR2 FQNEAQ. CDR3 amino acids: CASSPWTGLSYEQYF. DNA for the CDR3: TGTGCCAGCAGCCCGTGGACAGGTCTCTCCTACGAGCAGTACTTC.

The CDR3 sequence: CASSGEAGRTDTQYF. CDR3 nucleotides: TGTGCCAGCAGTGGTGAAGCGGGCCGCACAGATACGCAGTATTTT. The chain joins TRBV6-5 to TRBJ2-3, with a possible D match to TRBD2 (6 bases). Germline V CDR1 and CDR2: MNHEY, SVGAGI. Trimming removed 5 bases from V and 1 base from J, with 13 bases in between. This CDR3 contains 15 residues.